The 25 T cell receptor beta chains in this list originate from one sample, sequenced in a study of early T cells in non-severe SARS-CoV-2 infection. TCRdb fed the 5' RACE reads into MiXCR, producing one record per CDR3 protein. The table shows approximately 58,000 distinct CDR3 sequences, with roughly 11% occurring only once. Sequenced input: whole blood. These receptor sequences come from an adult who was a healthcare worker with PCR-confirmed SARS-CoV-2 infection or an uninfected control (not recorded which).

This clonotype has just a few counts. V is TRBV7-6 and J is TRBJ2-1; 12 bases line up with TRBD2. The junction had 3 bases not matched to a gene; V was cut back by 0 bases and J by 15 bases. From germline, CDR1 is SGHVS and CDR2 FNYEAQ. The CDR3 runs to 13 residues. The CDR3 DNA is TGTGCCAGCAGCTTAGCGACTAGCGGGAGTCCGTTCTTC. It yields the protein CASSLATSGSPFF.

This clonotype was observed many times. The rearrangement joins TRBV9 to TRBJ1-4; 8 positions match TRBD1. J lost 8 bases, V lost 2 bases, and 14 bases had no gene match. The CDR3 is made up of 17 amino acids. Looked up from germline, CDR1 is SGDLS and CDR2 is YYNGEE. The CDR3 loop is CASSVDRVNASLEKLFF. The CDR3 bases are TGTGCCAGCAGCGTGGACAGGGTTAATGCCTCTCTCGAAAAACTGTTTTTT.

This clonotype was seen only a few times. The gene calls are TRBV5-4 and TRBJ2-7, with 10 bases aligning to TRBD2. The CDR3 is 13 amino acids. Germline loops: CDR1 SGHNT, CDR2 YYREEE (reference sequence). The trim removed 4 bases at V and 5 bases at J, leaving 3 bases unmatched. DNA for the CDR3: TGTGCCAGCAGCCATAGCGGGAGGAACGAGCAGTACTTC. As protein: CASSHSGRNEQYF. The full variable domain, rest sourced from reference TRBV5-4 and TRBJ2-7, is ETGVTQSPTHLIKTRGQQVTLRCSSQSGHNTVSWYQQALGQGPQFIFQYYREEENGRGNFPPRFSGLQFPNYSSELNVNALELDDSALYLCASSHSGRNEQYFGPGTRLTVT.

This clonotype was seen only a few times. The chain carries TRBV20-1 and TRBJ2-3; tentative D call: TRBD2 (5 bases). V lost 3 bases to trimming and J lost 5 bases, with 12 bases between them. The germline CDR1 and CDR2 sequences are DFQATT and SNEGSKA (reference sequence). The CDR3 runs 13 residues. CDR3 sequence reads: CSASQADGDTQYF. CDR3 bases: TGCAGTGCTAGCCAAGCGGATGGAGATACGCAGTATTTT.

The genes are TRBV6-1 and TRBJ2-7, with 7 nucleotides matching TRBD2. Germline-derived CDR1 and CDR2 are MNHNS and SASEGT. The CDR3 covers 14 residues. J lost 2 bases, V lost 6 bases, and 7 bases had no gene match. The CDR3 reads CASRDKRGPYEQYF. In nucleotides, the CDR3 is TGTGCCAGCAGAGATAAGCGGGGACCCTACGAGCAGTACTTC.

The table lists this clonotype with a few counts. The genes are TRBV6-1 and TRBJ1-1, with D unresolved. Germline lookup yields CDR1 MNHNS and CDR2 SASEGT. Between the trimmed V and J ends, which lost 5 bases and 5 bases, there was a span of 12 bases. The CDR3 is 13 amino acids. CDR3 region: CASSSGFLTEAFF. In nucleotides, the CDR3 is TGTGCCAGCAGTAGTGGATTTTTAACTGAAGCTTTCTTT.

In its sample, this clonotype was seen a few times. The rearrangement links TRBV7-2 to TRBJ2-7; the match to TRBD2 covers 7 bases. V was pared by 4 bases and J by 0 bases, with 12 bases of the junction left unmatched. The germline V gene has CDR1 SGHTA and CDR2 FQGNSA. The CDR3 sequence is 17 residues long. The CDR3 spells CASSSPHGRGTSYEQYF. As DNA, the CDR3 is TGTGCCAGCAGCTCCCCTCACGGGCGGGGGACCTCCTACGAGCAGTACTTC.

J is TRBJ2-7 and V is TRBV9; TRBD1 is a possible D gene (6 bases). The CDR3 has 15 residues. Trimming pared 4 bases from V and 1 base from J, leaving 15 bases between. Looked up from germline, CDR1 is SGDLS and CDR2 is YYNGEE. The CDR3 spells CASSPLQGWSYEQYF. As DNA, the CDR3 is TGTGCCAGCAGCCCCCTTCAGGGGTGGTCCTACGAGCAGTACTTC.

This chain connects TRBV10-1 to TRBJ2-7; 7 bases match TRBD2. Germline CDR1 reads WNHNN; CDR2 reads SYGVQD (reference sequence). CDR3 length: 14 amino acids. With 4 bases clipped from V and 4 bases from J, the junction kept 7 bases outside the gene matches. For the CDR3, the DNA is TGCGCCAGCAGTGCTAGGACTAGTCGGTACGAGCAGTACTTC. This encodes CASSARTSRYEQYF.

This clonotype was observed many times. This chain links TRBV12-3 or TRBV12-4 with TRBJ2-4; D might be TRBD1 (5 bases). This CDR3 contains 11 residues. Deletions cut 5 bases from V and 8 bases from J, with 7 bases between. The CDR3 is CASSDRDIQYF. The CDR3 DNA is TGTGCCAGCAGTGACAGAGACATTCAGTACTTC.

This clonotype came up a few times. The rearrangement links TRBV6-2 or TRBV6-3 to TRBJ2-7; possibly TRBD2 for D (5 bases). V lost 1 base to trimming and J lost 0 bases, with 13 bases between them. CDR3 length: 16 residues. Germline assignment: CDR1 MNHEY and CDR2 SVGEGT. The CDR3 DNA is TGTGCCAGCAGTTACTATCCTAGCTCTAGCTCCTACGAGCAGTACTTC. Translating it yields CASSYYPSSSSYEQYF.

This clonotype showed up many times. The rearrangement joins TRBV7-9 to TRBJ2-5; 8 bases fit TRBD1. Germline values: CDR1 SEHNR, CDR2 FQNEAQ (reference sequence). J lost 2 bases, V lost 5 bases, and 10 bases had no gene match. The CDR3 contains 16 residues. CDR3 amino acids: CASSPRTGLRQETQYF. CDR3 bases: TGTGCCAGCAGCCCGAGGACAGGGTTGAGACAAGAGACCCAGTACTTC.

The sample holds many counts of this clonotype. V usage is TRBV7-2 and J usage is TRBJ1-3; D not certain. Germline-derived CDR1 and CDR2 are SGHTA and FQGNSA. The CDR3 spans 14 residues. Trimming removed 3 bases from V and 0 bases from J, with 6 bases in between. CDR3 sequence: CASSFTSSGNTIYF. CDR3 coding DNA: TGTGCCAGCAGCTTTACGAGCTCTGGAAACACCATATATTTT.

In its sample, this clonotype was seen a few times. The V call is TRBV14, the J call TRBJ2-7, with a tentative D call TRBD2 (5 bases). Germline CDR1 SGHDN, CDR2 FVKESK. The V end was cut by 1 base, the J end by 2 bases, with 12 bases between. The CDR3 loop spans 15 amino acids. This CDR3 is CASSQGWRATYEQYF. Written as DNA, the CDR3 is TGTGCCAGCAGCCAAGGATGGCGGGCCACCTACGAGCAGTACTTC.

Only a few counts were recorded for this clonotype. The V and J genes are TRBV5-1 and TRBJ2-4; D is possibly TRBD2 (5 bases). The CDR3 contains 15 residues. Trimming took off 0 bases at V and 5 bases at J, with 12 bases between the two ends. Germline V gene sequence: CDR1 SGHRS, CDR2 YFSETQ. The CDR3 spells CASSLAGEPQNIQYF. The CDR3, as DNA: TGCGCCAGCAGCTTGGCTGGGGAGCCCCAAAACATTCAGTACTTC.

The DNA of the CDR3 is TGTGCCAGCAGAATGACCATATCAACCTACGAGCAGTACTTC. Translation gives CASRMTISTYEQYF. The genes are TRBV6-5 and TRBJ2-7; no definite D call. CDR3 size: 14 residues. V shed 6 bases and J shed 2 bases, with 14 bases lying between them. Germline V lookup: CDR1 MNHEY, CDR2 SVGAGI.

This clonotype has ten or more counts. This rearrangement joins TRBV6-6 to TRBJ2-7; possible D gene TRBD2, 6 bases. Germline-derived CDR1 and CDR2 are MNHNY and SVGAGI (reference sequence). This CDR3 has 19 residues. V shed 6 bases and J shed 1 base, with 28 bases lying between them. In DNA form, the CDR3 reads TGTGCCAGCAGCCAAGAACCGGGACTCGCCTATTGGGCGTCCTACGAGCAGTACTTC. This translates into CASSQEPGLAYWASYEQYF.

On this clonotype: Sequence at one end of the junction differs from germline and may be a read error. The chain is built from TRBV3-1 and TRBJ1-3; tentatively, D is TRBD1 (5 bases). The CDR3 has 14 amino acids. Germline CDR1 LGHDT, CDR2 YNNKEL (reference sequence). The CDR3: CASTPGLSGSTIYF. The CDR3 nucleotides read TGTGCCAGTACGCCGGGACTCTCTGGAAGCACCATATATTTT.

This clonotype appeared a few times. The rearrangement joins TRBV20-1 to TRBJ2-2; 7 bases fit TRBD2. Germline trimming cut 0 bases from V and 4 bases from J; bases unmatched to any gene: 2. Germline values: CDR1 DFQATT, CDR2 SNEGSKA (reference sequence). CDR3 length equals 14 residues. The CDR3 sequence is CSARDTSVTGELFF. In DNA, the CDR3 is TGCAGTGCTAGAGATACTAGCGTCACCGGGGAGCTGTTTTTT.

This clonotype was observed a handful of times. The chain recombines TRBV24-1 with TRBJ2-1, with TRBD2 matching 8 bases. Germline V gene sequence: CDR1 KGHDR, CDR2 SFDVKD. The CDR3 consists of 14 residues. V lost 4 bases, J lost 9 bases, and 7 bases stayed unmatched. The CDR3 protein is CATSDTGRDGEQFF. DNA for the CDR3: TGTGCCACCAGTGACACCGGGAGGGATGGTGAGCAGTTCTTC.

This clonotype was observed a few times. V gene TRBV4-1 combines with J gene TRBJ2-7; TRBD1 agrees at 9 bases. Germline trimming cut 4 bases from V and 1 base from J; bases unmatched to any gene: 8. The CDR3 consists of 16 residues. Germline assignment: CDR1 MGHRA and CDR2 YSYEKL. The DNA for the CDR3 is TGCGCCAGCAGCCCCCACTCCGGGACAGGGTCCTACGAGCAGTACTTC. It codes for CASSPHSGTGSYEQYF.

This chain connects TRBV21-1 to TRBJ2-7; the table's D call, TRBD1, has no DNA check behind it. TRBV21-1 is recorded as a pseudogene. The CDR3 runs 17 residues. CDR3 region: CASSKSIAGGLTYEQYF. The DNA of the CDR3 is TGTGCCAGCAGCAAAAGCATCGCCGGGGGCTTGACATACGAGCAGTACTTC.

This clonotype was observed at least ten times. The chain uses TRBV25-1 and TRBJ2-4; D may match TRBD1 or TRBD2 (5 bases each). The CDR3 extends over 15 amino acids. The ends were cut back, 4 bases at V and 9 bases at J, with 19 bases in the middle. Germline CDR1 MGHDK, CDR2 SYGVNS. DNA for the CDR3: TGTGCCAGCAGTGCCGGGACCGTGGTACCGGGCATTCAGTACTTC. Translating it yields CASSAGTVVPGIQYF.

This clonotype was seen more than once but under ten times. An end of the junction differs from the germline gene, which may be a read error. This sequence joins TRBV7-7 and TRBJ2-2; no firm D call. Germline V CDR1 and CDR2: SSHAT, FNYEAQ (reference sequence). This CDR3 has 16 residues. CDR3 nucleotides: TGTGCTAGCAGCCCCCTGGGCATCGCGGACACCGGGGAGCTGTTTTTT. Its protein product is CASSPLGIADTGELFF.

The V call is TRBV3-1, the J call TRBJ2-4; 9 nucleotides align to TRBD2. The germline CDR1 and CDR2 sequences are LGHDT and YNNKEL (reference sequence). Trimming at V came to 3 bases and at J to 4 bases, leaving 7 bases not matched to a gene. The CDR3 has 16 residues. CDR3 in amino acids: CASSQEAGLAKNIQYF. CDR3 bases: TGTGCCAGCAGCCAGGAGGCGGGACTAGCTAAAAACATTCAGTACTTC.